The clone carrying this T cell receptor beta chain appeared a few times. Antigen specificity is unknown. This specimen comes from a study of beta chain features in type 1 diabetes. On the study more broadly: Healthy donors and patients had similar age, gender and cell yields. Across all samples, approximately 99 million sorted cells were examined.

Investigators reverse transcribed all isolated RNA, so they sequenced expressed TCRB transcripts. Data came from immunoSEQ multiplex PCR; TCRdb stores just in-frame clones and leaves some out. The repertoire has 300,000 to 400,000 clones, around 8% of them found once; the top ten carry 0.44%. This CDR3 region has 15 residues. V was pared by 1 base and J by 2 bases, with 9 bases between. CDR1 and CDR2 (germline): SGHRS, YFSETQ. Study results and limitations: PCR might favor shorter templates, but any such skew would affect patients and controls equally.

The chain is built from TRBV5-1 and TRBJ2-2, with D unresolved. The TCR sequence derives from a woman under 30 in good health. The sequenced sample consisted of central memory CD4+ T cells from blood. Here the CDR3 reads CASSLRTGNTGELFF. DNA for the CDR3: TGCGCCAGCAGCTTGCGGACGGGTAACACCGGGGAGCTGTTTTTT.